This TCR beta chain emerged from a study of CD8 T cells in Susac syndrome. This CDR3 region has 13 residues. Germline values: CDR1 DFQATT, CDR2 SNEGSKA (reference sequence). After removal of 3 bases from V and 7 bases from J, the junction contained 8 bases not matched to a gene. The CD8+ and CD4+ T cells were negatively isolated, with the TEMRA cells enriched by FACS. To note about this clonotype: Its cognate antigen is unknown.

Study-wide results and caveats: A relatively small number of individuals underwent TCR sequencing and HLA analysis.

An input of roughly 0.45 to 1 ug of RNA was subjected to reverse transcription using random hexamers. Each CDR3 protein is one row after TCRdb ran MiXCR on the immunoSEQ multiplex PCR reads. The table includes about 210,000 distinct CDR3 sequences, approximately 95% detected once. Source material: CD4+ T cells from PBMCs. The chain employs TRBV20-1 and TRBJ2-5, with 7 bases identical to TRBD1. The sequence was collected from a human donor with multiple sclerosis. CDR3 region: CSARMTGMVTQYF. In DNA form, the CDR3 reads TGCAGTGCTAGGATGACAGGGATGGTGACCCAGTACTTC.